Listed below are T cell receptor beta chains from one sample, sequenced in a study of metastatic and nonmetastatic thyroid tumors. Using MiXCR, TCRdb reanalyzed the PCR reads. This sample has roughly 90,000 clones; just under 15% occur once, and the top ten carry 3.6%. Sample: blood. Source of these receptors: a female donor with papillary thyroid cancer or a benign thyroid nodule (not recorded which). Some clones in this sample may be carry-over from other donors' samples. The CDR3 runs from the conserved cysteine through the conserved F or W. Each record gives: D gene, J gene, clone size, V gene, CDR3 length, CDR3 protein, CDR3 DNA. A D gene is named only where the DNA matches it firmly. Clone size is given for some rows only: seen once, a few or many times, or a class if the clone is expanded.

d_gene: -; j_gene: TRBJ1-5; abundance: many; v_gene: TRBV7-8; len: 16; CDR3aa: CASSFLGDYSNQPQHF; CDR3nt: TGTGCCAGCAGCTTTTTGGGGGACTATAGCAATCAGCCCCAGCATTTT
d_gene: TRBD1; j_gene: TRBJ2-7; abundance: many; v_gene: TRBV27; len: 15; CDR3aa: CASSLRGQSDYEQYF; CDR3nt: TGTGCCAGCAGTTTACGGGGACAGTCAGATTACGAGCAGTACTTC
d_gene: -; j_gene: TRBJ2-7; abundance: many; v_gene: TRBV3-1; len: 13; CDR3aa: CASRRGQTYEQYF; CDR3nt: TGTGCCAGCCGGAGGGGACAAACCTACGAGCAGTACTTC
d_gene: TRBD2; j_gene: TRBJ2-1; abundance: once; v_gene: TRBV12-3/TRBV12-4; len: 15; CDR3aa: CASNPASGGYNEQFF; CDR3nt: TGTGCCAGCAACCCTGCTAGCGGGGGGTACAATGAGCAGTTCTTC
d_gene: -; j_gene: TRBJ2-2; abundance: many; v_gene: TRBV19; len: 12; CDR3aa: CASSQNTGELFF; CDR3nt: TGTGCCAGTAGTCAGAACACCGGGGAGCTGTTTTTT
d_gene: -; j_gene: TRBJ2-2; abundance: many; v_gene: TRBV5-1; len: 16; CDR3aa: CASSLNIGGATGELFF; CDR3nt: TGCGCCAGCAGCTTAAATATAGGGGGAGCCACCGGGGAGCTGTTTTTT
d_gene: TRBD1; j_gene: TRBJ1-6; abundance: -; v_gene: TRBV20-1; len: 15; CDR3aa: CSARCPGQINSPLHF; CDR3nt: TGCAGTGCTAGATGTCCGGGACAGATAAATTCACCCCTCCACTTT
d_gene: -; j_gene: TRBJ1-2; abundance: many; v_gene: TRBV5-1; len: 15; CDR3aa: CASSLEIDRPYGYTF; CDR3nt: TGCGCCAGCAGCTTGGAAATCGACAGGCCCTATGGCTACACCTTC
d_gene: TRBD2; j_gene: TRBJ2-1; abundance: once; v_gene: TRBV4-1; len: 14; CDR3aa: CASSQGPSGVGQFF; CDR3nt: TGCGCCAGCAGCCAAGGACCTAGCGGGGTTGGGCAGTTCTTC
d_gene: TRBD2; j_gene: TRBJ2-7; abundance: few; v_gene: TRBV12-3/TRBV12-4; len: 15; CDR3aa: CASSLTSGGSWEQYF; CDR3nt: TGTGCCAGCAGTTTAACTAGCGGTGGCTCTTGGGAGCAGTACTTC
d_gene: TRBD1; j_gene: TRBJ2-7; abundance: many; v_gene: TRBV6-2/TRBV6-3; len: 16; CDR3aa: CASSAPGTGGWYEQYF; CDR3nt: TGTGCCAGCAGTGCCCCTGGGACAGGGGGCTGGTACGAGCAGTACTTC
d_gene: -; j_gene: TRBJ1-4; abundance: few; v_gene: TRBV28; len: 17; CDR3aa: CASSWIKGPATNEKLFF; CDR3nt: TGTGCCAGCAGTTGGATCAAGGGGCCCGCAACTAATGAAAAACTGTTTTTT
d_gene: -; j_gene: TRBJ2-4; abundance: few; v_gene: TRBV6-2/TRBV6-3; len: 18; CDR3aa: CASSVDRFDYVAKNIHYF; CDR3nt: TGTGCCAGCAGCGTCGACAGGTTTGATTACGTAGCCAAAAACATTCACTACTTC
d_gene: TRBD1; j_gene: TRBJ1-2; abundance: -; v_gene: TRBV6-1; len: 14; CDR3aa: CASSRTGGWDGYTF; CDR3nt: TGTGCCAGCAGTCGTACAGGGGGTTGGGATGGCTACACCTTC
d_gene: TRBD2; j_gene: TRBJ2-7; abundance: -; v_gene: TRBV6-1; len: 14; CDR3aa: CASRKLAGAYEQYF; CDR3nt: TGTGCCAGCAGGAAACTAGCGGGAGCCTACGAGCAGTACTTC
d_gene: -; j_gene: TRBJ1-4; abundance: few; v_gene: TRBV6-1; len: 14; CDR3aa: CASRPSGRGEKLFF; CDR3nt: TGTGCCAGCAGACCCTCAGGGAGGGGTGAAAAACTTTTCTTT
d_gene: -; j_gene: TRBJ2-2; abundance: many; v_gene: TRBV7-2; len: 15; CDR3aa: CASSYRDGFTGELFF; CDR3nt: TGTGCCAGCAGCTACCGGGACGGATTCACCGGGGAGCTGTTTTTT
d_gene: TRBD1; j_gene: TRBJ1-1; abundance: many; v_gene: TRBV19; len: 14; CDR3aa: CASSPGQGDTEAFF; CDR3nt: TGTGCCAGTAGCCCCGGACAGGGGGACACTGAAGCTTTCTTT
d_gene: -; j_gene: TRBJ1-1; abundance: -; v_gene: TRBV4-1; len: 13; CDR3aa: CASSQVWATEAFF; CDR3nt: TGCGCCAGCAGCCAAGTCTGGGCCACTGAAGCTTTCTTT
d_gene: TRBD2; j_gene: TRBJ2-1; abundance: many; v_gene: TRBV30; len: 14; CDR3aa: CAWDIAGPHNEQFF; CDR3nt: TGTGCCTGGGACATAGCGGGGCCTCACAATGAGCAGTTCTTC
d_gene: -; j_gene: TRBJ2-7; abundance: once; v_gene: TRBV11-3; len: 15; CDR3aa: CASSLGPTATYEQYF; CDR3nt: TGTGCCAGCAGCTTAGGCCCGACAGCTACCTACGAGCAGTACTTC
d_gene: TRBD1; j_gene: TRBJ1-4; abundance: many; v_gene: TRBV3-1; len: 14; CDR3aa: CASSLQGGGEKLFF; CDR3nt: TGTGCCAGCAGCCTACAGGGGGGGGGAGAAAAACTGTTTTTT
d_gene: -; j_gene: TRBJ1-4; abundance: few; v_gene: TRBV6-5; len: 14; CDR3aa: CASSYAGPVEKLLF; CDR3nt: TGTGCCAGCAGTTATGCGGGGCCAGTGGAAAAACTGCTTTTT
d_gene: -; j_gene: TRBJ1-1; abundance: many; v_gene: TRBV10-3; len: 15; CDR3aa: CAISERGAGNTEAFF; CDR3nt: TGTGCCATCAGTGAGCGAGGGGCGGGGAACACTGAAGCTTTCTTT
d_gene: -; j_gene: TRBJ1-4; abundance: few; v_gene: TRBV6-1; len: 15; CDR3aa: CASIPTGGGGGKLFF; CDR3nt: TGTGCCAGCATACCAACAGGTGGCGGGGGGGGAAAACTGTTTTTT
d_gene: -; j_gene: TRBJ2-3; abundance: many; v_gene: TRBV3-1; len: 15; CDR3aa: CASSQGPAGADTQYF; CDR3nt: TGTGCCAGCAGCCAAGGACCCGCGGGGGCCGATACGCAGTATTTT